This T cell receptor (beta chain) was sequenced during a study of blood T cell repertoires in COVID-19. Study-level background: Sites in the United States, Italy and Spain provided acute and convalescent COVID-19 samples. PBMCs, B-cell-depleted T cells, or T cells were the source of the cDNA or gDNA that made up the material.

Assay used: immunoSEQ multiplex PCR; TCRdb lists only in-frame clones, some missing. The table records about 150,000 clones, about 80% of them present only once. This CDR3 is built from 15 residues. CDR1 and CDR2 from the germline V gene are LGHDT and YNNKEL (reference sequence). With 3 bases removed from V and 8 bases from J, the gap between germline ends came to 19 bases. V gene TRBV3-1 (or the pseudogene TRBV3-2) combines with J gene TRBJ1-2; maybe TRBD1 (6 bases). This TCR was recovered from a woman aged 55-69 years with COVID-19, enrolled during active disease. Sequences were obtained from peripheral blood. CDR3 in DNA: TGTGCCAGCAGCCACGATGGTGGGGGGGCTCGCGGCTACACCTTC. Amino acid sequence: CASSHDGGGARGYTF.